The present entry profiles one TCR beta chain with its context. This clonotype turned up a few times. Its antigen is unknown. Nothing much larger sits one base from this clone, and base qualities are not available. The data were taken from a study of response to subunit inactivated influenza vaccine (dated by TCRdb to the late 2010s). Study-level background: The study used deep quantitative T cell receptor repertoire profiling to track responses to a trivalent subunit inactivated influenza vaccine.

Broad study findings and their caveats: It was suggested by the authors that each seasonal influenza vaccination may recruit only a limited number of new T cells.

What the time point label conveys for this sample: approximately 40 days after influenza vaccine administration. From the cysteine through the phenylalanine, the CDR3 covers 15 amino acids. Only the CDR3 part of the read is kept: 45 bases, read in frame from the first base. Trimming leaves V shorter by 4 bases and J shorter by 4 bases, with the junction holding 10 bases beyond the gene matches. The CDR1 and CDR2 encoded by the germline V gene are SGHTA and FQGNSA. To prepare the library, RT-PCR was applied. This sample was sequenced with an Illumina HiSeq 2500. TCRdb reprocessed the public reads (quality trimming at Q25 with fastp, clone calling with MiXCR) and kept in-frame beta chains. A single entry per CDR3 protein holds the most common genes and DNA from its merged rows. The sample table holds 150,000 or so distinct CDR3 sequences, of which about 11% were seen once. The biggest ten clones account for around an eighth of the sample.

Sequencing was performed on non-naive T cells sorted from PBMCs, taken about 40 days after vaccination. The intended sense of this specimen's cell subset or site label: memory T cell fraction. The chain uses TRBV7-2 and TRBJ2-7; 7 of the junction bases match TRBD1. This sequence originates from a man over 45 who received an inactivated influenza vaccine. Donor details come from another sample of the same person, matched by shared clones. For the CDR3, the sequence is CASSYEGAHLYEQYF. DNA sequence: TGTGCCAGCAGCTATGAGGGGGCGCATTTATACGAGCAGTACTTC.